This T cell receptor (beta chain) emerged from a study of graft-versus-host responses after intestinal transplantation. Germline assignment: CDR1 MGHRA and CDR2 YSYEKL. CDR3 length equals 11 residues. Broader study findings: Marrow from the recipient contained GvH clones, some of which had appeared first in ileum or blood.

Profiled with immunoSEQ multiplex PCR; TCRdb holds only in-frame clones, not every one. Of about 8,300 clones in the sample, just under 95% were seen once. Comment on this clone: Its antigen is still unknown. An end of the junction differs from the germline gene, which may be a read error.

The material was PBMCs, obtained approximately 32 days after intestinal transplant. The receptor's source is a human patient who received an intestinal transplant, so some T cells may come from the graft donor. The V and J genes are TRBV4-1 and TRBJ2-7; D remains ambiguous. CDR3 loop: CASSQETEQYF. The CDR3 DNA sequence: TGTGCCAGCAGCCAAGAAACCGAGCAGTACTTC.